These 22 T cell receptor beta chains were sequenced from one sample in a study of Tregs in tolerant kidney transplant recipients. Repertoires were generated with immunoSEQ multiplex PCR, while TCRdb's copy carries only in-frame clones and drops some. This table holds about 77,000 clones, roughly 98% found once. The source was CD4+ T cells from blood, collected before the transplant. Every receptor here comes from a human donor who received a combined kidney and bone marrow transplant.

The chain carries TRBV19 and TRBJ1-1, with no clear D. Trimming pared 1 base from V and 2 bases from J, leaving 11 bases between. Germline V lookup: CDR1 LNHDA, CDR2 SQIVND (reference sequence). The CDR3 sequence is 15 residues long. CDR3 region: CASSIVGRANTEAFF. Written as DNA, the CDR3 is TGTGCCAGTAGTATAGTTGGTAGAGCAAACACTGAAGCTTTCTTT.

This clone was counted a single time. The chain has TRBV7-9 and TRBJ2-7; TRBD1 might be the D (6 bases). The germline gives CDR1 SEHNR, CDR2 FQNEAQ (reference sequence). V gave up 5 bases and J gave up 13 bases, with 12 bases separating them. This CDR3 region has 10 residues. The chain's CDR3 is CASSRDTLYF. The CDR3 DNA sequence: TGTGCCAGCAGCCGGGACACACTCTACTTC.

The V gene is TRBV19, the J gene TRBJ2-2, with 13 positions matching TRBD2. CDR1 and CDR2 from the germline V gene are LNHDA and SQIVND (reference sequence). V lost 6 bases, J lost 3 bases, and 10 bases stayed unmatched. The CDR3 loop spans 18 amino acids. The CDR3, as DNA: TGTGCCAGTAGATGGACTAGCGGGAGTGGGGGAGACACCGGGGAGCTGTTTTTT. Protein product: CASRWTSGSGGDTGELFF.

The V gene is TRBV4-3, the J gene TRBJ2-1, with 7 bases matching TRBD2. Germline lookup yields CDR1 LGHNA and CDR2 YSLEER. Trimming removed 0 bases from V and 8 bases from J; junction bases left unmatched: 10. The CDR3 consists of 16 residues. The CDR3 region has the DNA TGCGCCAGCAGCCAAGATCCACGCGGGAGAGGGGATGAGCAGTTCTTC. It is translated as CASSQDPRGRGDEQFF.

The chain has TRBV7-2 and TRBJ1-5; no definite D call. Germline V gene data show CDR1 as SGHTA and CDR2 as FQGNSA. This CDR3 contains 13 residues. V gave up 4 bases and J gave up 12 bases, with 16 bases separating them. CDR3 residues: CASSYNGPTGQHF. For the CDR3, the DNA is TGTGCCAGCAGCTACAACGGCCCTACGGGCCAGCATTTT. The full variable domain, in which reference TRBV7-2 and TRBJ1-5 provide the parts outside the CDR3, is GAGVSQSPSNKVTEKGKDVELRCDPISGHTALYWYRQSLGQGLEFLIYFQGNSAPDKSGLPSDRFSAERTGGSVSTLTIQRTQQEDSAVYLCASSYNGPTGQHFGDGTRLSIL.

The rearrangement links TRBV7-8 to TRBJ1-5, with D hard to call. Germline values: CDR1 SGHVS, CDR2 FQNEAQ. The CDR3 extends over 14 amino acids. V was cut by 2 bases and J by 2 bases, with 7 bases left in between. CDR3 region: CASSLKGGNQPQHF. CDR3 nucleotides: TGTGCCAGCAGCTTAAAAGGAGGCAATCAGCCCCAGCATTTT.

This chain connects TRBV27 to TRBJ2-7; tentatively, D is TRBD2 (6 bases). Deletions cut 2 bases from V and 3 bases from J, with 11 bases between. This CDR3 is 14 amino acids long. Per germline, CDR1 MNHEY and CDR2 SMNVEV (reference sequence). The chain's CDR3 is CASSLRRESYEQYF. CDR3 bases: TGTGCCAGCAGTTTACGGAGGGAGAGCTACGAGCAGTACTTC.

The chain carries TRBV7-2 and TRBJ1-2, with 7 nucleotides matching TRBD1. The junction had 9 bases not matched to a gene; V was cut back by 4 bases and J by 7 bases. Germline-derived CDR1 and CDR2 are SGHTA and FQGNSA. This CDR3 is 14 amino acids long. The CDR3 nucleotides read TGTGCCAGCAGCTCGCTTACAGGGGCAGGTGGCTACACCTTC. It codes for CASSSLTGAGGYTF.

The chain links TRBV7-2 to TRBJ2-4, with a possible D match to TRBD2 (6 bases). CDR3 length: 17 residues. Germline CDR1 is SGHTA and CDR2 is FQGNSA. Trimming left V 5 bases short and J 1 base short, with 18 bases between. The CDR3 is CASSTVGGIMAKNIQYF. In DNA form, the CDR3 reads TGTGCCAGCAGCACTGTGGGAGGTATTATGGCCAAAAACATTCAGTACTTC.

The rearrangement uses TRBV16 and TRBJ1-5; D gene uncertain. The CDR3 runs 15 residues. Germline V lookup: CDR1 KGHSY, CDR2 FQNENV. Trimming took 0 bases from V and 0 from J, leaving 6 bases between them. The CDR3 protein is CASSQSRYSNQPQHF. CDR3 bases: TGTGCCAGCAGCCAATCGAGATATAGCAATCAGCCCCAGCATTTT.

The CDR3: CASGRQNTEAFF. In nucleotides, the CDR3 is TGTGCCAGCGGAAGACAGAACACTGAAGCTTTCTTT. The chain has TRBV27 and TRBJ1-1; D gene ambiguous. Germline lookup yields CDR1 MNHEY and CDR2 SMNVEV (reference sequence). V lost 8 bases and J lost 1, with 8 bases in between. This CDR3 region has 12 residues.

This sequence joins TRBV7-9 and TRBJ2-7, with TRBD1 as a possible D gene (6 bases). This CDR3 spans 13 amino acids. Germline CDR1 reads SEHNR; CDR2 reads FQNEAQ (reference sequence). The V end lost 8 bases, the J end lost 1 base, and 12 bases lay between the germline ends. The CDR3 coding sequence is TGTGCCAGCCTGAGGCAGGGGTCCTACGAGCAGTACTTC. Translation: CASLRQGSYEQYF.

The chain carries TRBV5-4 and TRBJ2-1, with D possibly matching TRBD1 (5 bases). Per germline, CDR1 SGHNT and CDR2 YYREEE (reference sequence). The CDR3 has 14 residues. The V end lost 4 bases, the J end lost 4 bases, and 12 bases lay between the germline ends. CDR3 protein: CASSGVQEYNEQFF. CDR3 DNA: TGTGCCAGCAGCGGAGTACAGGAGTACAATGAGCAGTTCTTC.

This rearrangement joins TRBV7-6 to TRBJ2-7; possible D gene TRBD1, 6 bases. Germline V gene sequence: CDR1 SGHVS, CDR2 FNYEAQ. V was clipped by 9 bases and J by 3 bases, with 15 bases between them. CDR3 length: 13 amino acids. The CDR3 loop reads CASNGTRDYEQYF. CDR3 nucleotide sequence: TGTGCCAGTAACGGGACACGAGACTACGAGCAGTACTTC.

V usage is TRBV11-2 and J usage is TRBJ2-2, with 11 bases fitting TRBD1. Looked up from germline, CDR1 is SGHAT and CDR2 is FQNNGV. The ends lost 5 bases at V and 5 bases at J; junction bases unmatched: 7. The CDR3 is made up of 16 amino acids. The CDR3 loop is CASSPYRDRGTGELFF. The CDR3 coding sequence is TGTGCCAGCAGCCCCTACCGGGACAGGGGGACCGGGGAGCTGTTTTTT.

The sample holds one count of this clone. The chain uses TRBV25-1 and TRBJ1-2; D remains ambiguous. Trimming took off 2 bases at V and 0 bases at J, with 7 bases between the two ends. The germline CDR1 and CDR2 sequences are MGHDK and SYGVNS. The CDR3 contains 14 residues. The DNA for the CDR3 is TGTGCCAGCAGTGAAACGGTAGCTAACTATGGCTACACCTTC. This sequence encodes CASSETVANYGYTF.

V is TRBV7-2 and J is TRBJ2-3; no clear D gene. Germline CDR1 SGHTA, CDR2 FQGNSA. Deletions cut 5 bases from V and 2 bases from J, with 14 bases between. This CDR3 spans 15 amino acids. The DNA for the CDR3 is TGTGCCAGCAGCCCCACAAGACAACACACAGATACGCAGTATTTT. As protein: CASSPTRQHTDTQYF.

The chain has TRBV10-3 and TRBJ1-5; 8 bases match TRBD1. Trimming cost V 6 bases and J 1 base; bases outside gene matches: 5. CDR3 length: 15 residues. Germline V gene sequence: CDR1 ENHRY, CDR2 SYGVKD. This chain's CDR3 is CAISYDRGSNQPQHF. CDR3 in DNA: TGTGCCATCAGCTATGACAGGGGAAGCAATCAGCCCCAGCATTTT.

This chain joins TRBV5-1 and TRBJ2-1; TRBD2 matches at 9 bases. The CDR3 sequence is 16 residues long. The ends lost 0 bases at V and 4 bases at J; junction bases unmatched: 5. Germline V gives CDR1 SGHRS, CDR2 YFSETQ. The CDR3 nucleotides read TGCGCCAGCAGCTTGGAGCCTAGCGGGAAGTACAATGAGCAGTTCTTC. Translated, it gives CASSLEPSGKYNEQFF.

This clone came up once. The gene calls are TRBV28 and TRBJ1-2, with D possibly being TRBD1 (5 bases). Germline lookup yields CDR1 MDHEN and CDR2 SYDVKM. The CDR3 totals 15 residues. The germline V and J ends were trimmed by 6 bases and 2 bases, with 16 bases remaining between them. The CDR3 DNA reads TGTGCCAGCAGGGGGGGTCACGGTTTGAACTATGGCTACACCTTC. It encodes CASRGGHGLNYGYTF.

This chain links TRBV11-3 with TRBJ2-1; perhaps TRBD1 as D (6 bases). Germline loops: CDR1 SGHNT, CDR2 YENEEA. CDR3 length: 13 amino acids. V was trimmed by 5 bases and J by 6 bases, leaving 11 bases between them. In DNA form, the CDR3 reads TGTGCCAGCAGCCTGGACAGATTCAATGAGCAGTTCTTC. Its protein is CASSLDRFNEQFF.

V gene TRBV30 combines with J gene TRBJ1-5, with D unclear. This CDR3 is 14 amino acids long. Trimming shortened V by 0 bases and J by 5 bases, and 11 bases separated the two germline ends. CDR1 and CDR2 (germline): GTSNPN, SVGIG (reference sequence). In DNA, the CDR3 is TGTGCCTGGAGTGTCTTACAGTCTGATCAGCCCCAGCATTTT. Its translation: CAWSVLQSDQPQHF.